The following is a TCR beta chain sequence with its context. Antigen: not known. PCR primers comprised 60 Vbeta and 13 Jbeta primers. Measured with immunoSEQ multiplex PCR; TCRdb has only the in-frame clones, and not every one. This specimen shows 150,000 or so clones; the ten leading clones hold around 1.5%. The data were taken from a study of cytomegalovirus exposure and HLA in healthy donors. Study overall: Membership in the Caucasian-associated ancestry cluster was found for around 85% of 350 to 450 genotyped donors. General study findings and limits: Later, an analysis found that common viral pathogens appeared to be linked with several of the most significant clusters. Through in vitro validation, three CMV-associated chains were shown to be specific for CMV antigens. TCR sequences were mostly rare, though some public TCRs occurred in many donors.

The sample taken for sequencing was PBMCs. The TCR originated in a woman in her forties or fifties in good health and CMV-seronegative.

CDR3 loop: CASSLERGLTLREQYF. The CDR3 region has the DNA TGTGCCAGCAGCTTAGAGAGGGGGCTGACCCTAAGGGAGCAGTACTTC. The genes are TRBV11-1 and TRBJ2-7; 7 bases align to TRBD1. The trim removed 1 base at V and 7 bases at J, leaving 13 bases unmatched. CDR3 length: 16 residues. From germline, CDR1 is SGHAT and CDR2 FQDESV (reference sequence).